Listed below are T cell receptor beta chains from one sample, sequenced in a study of cytomegalovirus exposure and HLA in healthy donors. This table comes from immunoSEQ multiplex PCR, and its TCRdb copy is limited to in-frame clones, with some not included. This sample has approximately 90,000 clones, with around 77% found just once. The specimen sequenced was PBMCs. Source of these receptors: a man aged 25-40 years in good health and CMV-seronegative. The CDR3 runs from the conserved cysteine through the conserved F or W. D genes are given only for firm matches. The size entry is marked missing in some rows and otherwise reads once, few, many or a size class.

>TRBV10-3|few|TRBJ2-6|15|-
CAISAGVEGANVLTF
TGTGCCATCAGTGCCGGGGTGGAAGGGGCCAACGTCCTGACTTTC
>TRBV28|once|TRBJ2-5|15|-
CASSLPQGNQETQYF
TGTGCCAGCAGTTTACCCCAGGGAAACCAAGAGACCCAGTACTTC
>TRBV5-1|-|TRBJ2-3|15|TRBD2
CASSSLAESTDTQYF
TGCGCCAGCAGCTCCCTAGCGGAGAGCACAGATACGCAGTATTTT
>TRBV5-4|-|TRBJ2-5|14|-
CASTRDSRHETQYF
TGTGCCAGCACCCGGGACTCCCGGCACGAAACCCAGTACTTC
>TRBV11-2|-|TRBJ1-1|14|-
CASSLQGLNTEAFF
TGTGCCAGCAGCTTACAGGGTTTGAACACTGAAGCTTTCTTT
>TRBV4-2|-|TRBJ2-3|15|TRBD2
CASGIGGANTDTQYF
TGTGCCAGCGGTATCGGGGGGGCCAACACAGATACGCAGTATTTT
>TRBV27|-|TRBJ1-2|15|TRBD1
CASSYGTGGAFGYTF
TGTGCCAGCAGTTATGGGACAGGGGGCGCGTTTGGCTACACCTTC
>TRBV19|-|TRBJ2-1|14|TRBD2
CASSIGGLAGRQFF
TGTGCCAGTAGTATAGGGGGACTAGCGGGTCGGCAGTTCTTC
>TRBV7-2|-|TRBJ2-7|13|-
CASSSRQSYEQYF
TGTGCCAGCAGCTCCAGACAGTCCTACGAGCAGTACTTC
>TRBV5-8|-|TRBJ2-6|18|TRBD1
CASSQKRTGLRGANVLTF
TGCGCCAGCAGCCAAAAAAGGACAGGGTTGAGGGGGGCCAACGTCCTGACTTTC
>TRBV6-1|-|TRBJ2-5|14|TRBD2
CASSYRTRQETQYF
TGTGCCAGCAGTTATCGGACTAGACAAGAGACCCAGTACTTC
>TRBV7-9|few|TRBJ2-7|17|TRBD2
CASSYYPGLAESYEQYF
TGTGCCAGCAGCTACTACCCGGGACTAGCGGAGTCCTACGAGCAGTACTTC
>TRBV28|-|TRBJ1-2|14|TRBD1
CASSGTGGLYGYTF
TGTGCCAGCAGTGGGACAGGGGGCCTCTATGGCTACACCTTC
>TRBV27|-|TRBJ1-5|16|TRBD1
CASSMRGQVSNQPQHF
TGTGCCAGCAGTATGAGGGGGCAGGTTAGCAATCAGCCCCAGCATTTT
>TRBV28|-|TRBJ2-7|14|-
CASSSKRIGYEQYF
TGTGCCAGCAGTTCTAAGAGGATTGGCTACGAGCAGTACTTC
>TRBV2|few|TRBJ2-1|16|-
CASSDVFGEINNEQFF
TGTGCCAGCAGTGACGTATTCGGGGAAATTAACAATGAGCAGTTCTTC
>TRBV7-9|-|TRBJ2-1|15|TRBD1
CASRPPGQGFDEQFF
TGTGCCAGCAGACCACCGGGACAGGGGTTTGATGAGCAGTTCTTC
>TRBV5-1|once|TRBJ1-1|17|-
CASSLVYAVGRNTEAFF
TGCGCCAGCAGCTTGGTTTATGCTGTGGGCCGGAACACTGAAGCTTTCTTT
>TRBV4-2|few|TRBJ2-5|16|TRBD2
CASSQTTSGGKETQYF
TGTGCCAGCAGCCAGACTACTAGCGGGGGTAAGGAGACCCAGTACTTC
>TRBV5-5|-|TRBJ2-5|12|-
CASRPGKETQYF
TGTGCCAGCAGGCCGGGGAAGGAGACCCAGTACTTC
>TRBV5-6|once|TRBJ2-5|15|TRBD1
CASSADRGPQETQYF
TGTGCCAGCAGCGCGGACAGGGGACCCCAAGAGACCCAGTACTTC
>TRBV6-6|-|TRBJ1-2|14|TRBD1
CASSYHDRGGGYTF
TGTGCCAGCAGTTACCACGACAGGGGGGGTGGCTACACCTTC
>TRBV5-1|once|TRBJ1-2|15|TRBD1
CASSASTGGEGGYTF
TGCGCCAGCAGCGCCTCGACAGGGGGTGAAGGGGGCTACACCTTC
>TRBV7-2|few|TRBJ1-5|13|-
CASSITPLQPQHF
TGTGCCAGCAGCATTACTCCGCTCCAGCCCCAGCATTTT
>TRBV19|-|TRBJ1-5|15|-
CASSTRGSSNQPQHF
TGTGCCAGTAGTACCAGGGGTTCTAGCAATCAGCCCCAGCATTTT
>TRBV10-3|-|TRBJ1-4|12|TRBD1
CAISRTGAGLFF
TGTGCCATCAGCCGGACAGGGGCAGGGCTGTTTTTT
>TRBV11-2|-|TRBJ1-1|14|TRBD1
CASSLGQGDTEAFF
TGTGCCAGCAGCTTAGGACAGGGGGACACTGAAGCTTTCTTT
>TRBV29-1|few|TRBJ1-2|14|TRBD1
CSVESVDRGHGYTF
TGCAGCGTTGAAAGCGTCGACAGGGGGCATGGCTACACCTTC
>TRBV19|-|TRBJ1-2|14|-
CASSMPTSGYGYTF
TGTGCCAGTAGTATGCCTACCTCAGGGTATGGCTACACCTTC
>TRBV15|-|TRBJ1-2|15|-
CATGRDSEAPAIYTF
TGTGCCACCGGCAGAGATTCCGAGGCCCCCGCGATCTACACCTTC
>TRBV27|-|TRBJ1-4|17|-
CASSSRQKTTSSTKLFF
TGTGCCAGCAGTTCAAGACAGAAAACAACAAGCTCTACCAAACTGTTTTTT
>TRBV29-1|-|TRBJ2-1|13|-
CSVDLRSYNEQFF
TGCAGCGTTGATTTGCGCTCCTACAATGAGCAGTTCTTC
>TRBV18|-|TRBJ2-7|15|-
CASSTNRDYSYEQYF
TGTGCCAGCTCAACAAACCGGGATTACTCCTACGAGCAGTACTTC
>TRBV4-3|-|TRBJ1-5|13|-
CASSQDPGQPQHF
TGCGCCAGCAGCCAAGATCCAGGACAGCCCCAGCATTTT
>TRBV11-2|-|TRBJ1-4|15|-
CASSLGPGWNEKLFF
TGTGCCAGCAGCTTAGGGCCAGGGTGGAATGAAAAACTGTTTTTT
>TRBV5-1|-|TRBJ2-1|13|TRBD1
CASSPQTGNEQFF
TGCGCCAGCAGCCCCCAGACAGGGAATGAGCAGTTCTTC
>TRBV5-1|-|TRBJ2-7|14|TRBD1
CASSPGQGAREQYF
TGCGCCAGCAGCCCCGGACAGGGGGCTAGGGAGCAGTACTTC
>TRBV7-9|-|TRBJ2-5|13|TRBD2
CASSLSGMETQYF
TGTGCCAGCAGCTTAAGCGGGATGGAGACCCAGTACTTC
>TRBV29-1|-|TRBJ2-1|15|TRBD2
CSARGLAGLYNEQFF
TGCAGCGCCCGCGGACTAGCGGGTTTATACAATGAGCAGTTCTTC
>TRBV6-5|-|TRBJ1-3|16|TRBD1
CASSYSTGDLGNTIYF
TGTGCCAGCAGTTACTCGACAGGGGATCTTGGAAACACCATATATTTT